What follows is one TCR beta chain and its context. These data are taken from a study of technical replicates of blood from a handful of donors. The CDR3 has 14 amino acids. Germline values: CDR1 ENHRY, CDR2 SYGVKD. With V trimmed by 10 bases and J by 0 bases, 6 bases remained unmatched. Profiled with immunoSEQ multiplex PCR; TCRdb holds only in-frame clones, not every one. The sample lists 60,000 to 80,000 clones, 85% to 90% occurring once. The sequence came from a human donor in good health. Some clones in this sample may be carry-over from other donors' samples. The sequencing sample was made of PBMCs. The V call is TRBV10-3, the J call TRBJ2-5, with 9 bases matching TRBD2. For the CDR3, the DNA is TGTGCCACAGCGGTAGCGGGGGACCAAGAGACCCAGTACTTC. This encodes CATAVAGDQETQYF.